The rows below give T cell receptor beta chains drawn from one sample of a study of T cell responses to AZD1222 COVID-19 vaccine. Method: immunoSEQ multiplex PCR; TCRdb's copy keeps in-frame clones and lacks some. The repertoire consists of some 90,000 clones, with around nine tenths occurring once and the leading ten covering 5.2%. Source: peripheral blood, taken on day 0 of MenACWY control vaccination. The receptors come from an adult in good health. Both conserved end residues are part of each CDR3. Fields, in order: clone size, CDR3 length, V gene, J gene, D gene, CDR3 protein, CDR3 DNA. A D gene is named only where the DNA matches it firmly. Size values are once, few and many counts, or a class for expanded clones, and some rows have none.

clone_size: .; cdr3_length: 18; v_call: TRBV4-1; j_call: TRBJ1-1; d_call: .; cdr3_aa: CASSQVSGRSNLNTEAFF; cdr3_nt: TGCGCCAGCAGCCAAGTTTCGGGAAGGAGCAACTTGAACACTGAAGCTTTCTTT
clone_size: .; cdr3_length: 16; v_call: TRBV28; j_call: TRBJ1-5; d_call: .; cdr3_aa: CASTTYATGNNQPQHF; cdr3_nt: TGTGCCAGCACCACCTACGCCACAGGGAACAATCAGCCCCAGCATTTT
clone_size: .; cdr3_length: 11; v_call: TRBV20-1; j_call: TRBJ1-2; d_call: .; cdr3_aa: CSARTAYGYTF; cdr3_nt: TGCAGTGCTAGGACGGCCTATGGCTACACCTTC
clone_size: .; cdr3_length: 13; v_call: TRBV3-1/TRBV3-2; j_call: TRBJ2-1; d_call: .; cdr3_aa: CASSKGLNNEQFF; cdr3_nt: TGTGCCAGCAGTAAGGGACTTAACAATGAGCAGTTCTTC
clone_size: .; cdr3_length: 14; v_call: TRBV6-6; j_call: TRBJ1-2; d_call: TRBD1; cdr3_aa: CASSDRGQYYGYTF; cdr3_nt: TGTGCCAGTTCCGACAGGGGGCAATACTATGGCTACACCTTC
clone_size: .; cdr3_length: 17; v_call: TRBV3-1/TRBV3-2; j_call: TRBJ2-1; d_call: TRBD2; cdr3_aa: CASSQEDRGLAYNEQFF; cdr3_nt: TGTGCCAGCAGCCAAGAAGATCGGGGACTAGCTTACAATGAGCAGTTCTTC
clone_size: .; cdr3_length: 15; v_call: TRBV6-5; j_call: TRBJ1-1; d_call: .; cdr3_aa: CASSPRRTENTEAFF; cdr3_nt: TGTGCCAGCAGTCCCCGTCGGACAGAGAACACTGAAGCTTTCTTT
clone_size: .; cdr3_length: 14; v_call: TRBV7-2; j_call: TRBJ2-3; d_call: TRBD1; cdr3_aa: CASSLGQMADTQYF; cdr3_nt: TGTGCCAGCAGCCTGGGACAGATGGCAGATACGCAGTATTTT
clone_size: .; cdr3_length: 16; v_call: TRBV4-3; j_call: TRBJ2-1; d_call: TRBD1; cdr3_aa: CASSQEIGTGHHEQFF; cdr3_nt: TGCGCCAGCAGCCAAGAAATTGGGACAGGGCATCATGAGCAGTTCTTC
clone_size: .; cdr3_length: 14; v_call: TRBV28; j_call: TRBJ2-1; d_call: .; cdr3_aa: CASSLSAGGNEQFF; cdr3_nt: TGTGCCAGCAGTTTGAGCGCAGGGGGGAATGAGCAGTTCTTC
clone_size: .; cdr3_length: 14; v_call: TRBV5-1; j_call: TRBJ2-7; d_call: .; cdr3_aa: CASSLGGGSYEQYF; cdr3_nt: TGCGCCAGCTCCCTGGGGGGTGGATCCTACGAGCAGTACTTC
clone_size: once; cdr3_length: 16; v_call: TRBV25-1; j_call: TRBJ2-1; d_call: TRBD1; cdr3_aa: CASSVHLTGGGDEQFF; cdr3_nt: TGTGCCAGCAGTGTCCATCTCACAGGGGGCGGCGATGAGCAGTTCTTC
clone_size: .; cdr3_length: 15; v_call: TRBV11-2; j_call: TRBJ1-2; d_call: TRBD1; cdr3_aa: CASSLDPGTGLGYTF; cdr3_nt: TGTGCCAGCAGCTTAGATCCCGGGACAGGGCTCGGCTACACCTTC
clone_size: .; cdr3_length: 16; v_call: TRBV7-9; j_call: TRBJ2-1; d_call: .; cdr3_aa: CASSLGILGSYNEQFF; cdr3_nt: TGTGCCAGCAGCTTAGGCATCCTTGGCAGCTACAATGAGCAGTTCTTC
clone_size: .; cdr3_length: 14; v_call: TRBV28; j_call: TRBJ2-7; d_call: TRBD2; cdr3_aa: CASSPTSGLYKQYF; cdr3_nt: TGTGCCAGCAGTCCAACTAGCGGGCTGTACAAGCAGTACTTC
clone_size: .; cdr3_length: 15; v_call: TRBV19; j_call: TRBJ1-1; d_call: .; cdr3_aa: CASTTRVPTNTEAFF; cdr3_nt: TGTGCCAGTACGACTCGGGTCCCGACGAACACTGAAGCTTTCTTT